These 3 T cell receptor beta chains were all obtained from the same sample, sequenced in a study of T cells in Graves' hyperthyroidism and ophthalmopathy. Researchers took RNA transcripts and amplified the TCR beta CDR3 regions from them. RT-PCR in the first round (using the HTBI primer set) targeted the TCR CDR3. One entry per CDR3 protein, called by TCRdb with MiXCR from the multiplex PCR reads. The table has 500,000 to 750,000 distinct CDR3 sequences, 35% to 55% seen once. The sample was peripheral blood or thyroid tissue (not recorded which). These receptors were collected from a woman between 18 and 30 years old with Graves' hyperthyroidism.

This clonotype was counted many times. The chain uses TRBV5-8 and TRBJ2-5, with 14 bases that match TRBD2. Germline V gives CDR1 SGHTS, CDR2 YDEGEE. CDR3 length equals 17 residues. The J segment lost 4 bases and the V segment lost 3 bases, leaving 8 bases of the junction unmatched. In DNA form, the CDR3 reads TGTGCCAGCAGCTCAAGACTAGCGGGAGGGTCAGGAGAGACCCAGTACTTC. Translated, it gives CASSSRLAGGSGETQYF.

DNA of the CDR3: TGCAGCGTTGGTGTCGACAGTGACAATGAGCAGTTCTTT. Protein: CSVGVDSDNEQFF. V gene TRBV29-1 combines with J gene TRBJ1-1; perhaps TRBD1 as D (5 bases). Germline values: CDR1 SQVTM, CDR2 ANQGSEA. V lost 4 bases, J lost 14 bases, and 23 bases lay in between. The CDR3 is 13 amino acids.

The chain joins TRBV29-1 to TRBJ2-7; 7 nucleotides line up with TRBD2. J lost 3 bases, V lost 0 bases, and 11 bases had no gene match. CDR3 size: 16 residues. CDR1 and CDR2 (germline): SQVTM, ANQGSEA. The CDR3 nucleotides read TGCAGCGTTGAAGACGGGTTTGGGGGAGGGCTCTACGAGCAGTACTTC. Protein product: CSVEDGFGGGLYEQYF.